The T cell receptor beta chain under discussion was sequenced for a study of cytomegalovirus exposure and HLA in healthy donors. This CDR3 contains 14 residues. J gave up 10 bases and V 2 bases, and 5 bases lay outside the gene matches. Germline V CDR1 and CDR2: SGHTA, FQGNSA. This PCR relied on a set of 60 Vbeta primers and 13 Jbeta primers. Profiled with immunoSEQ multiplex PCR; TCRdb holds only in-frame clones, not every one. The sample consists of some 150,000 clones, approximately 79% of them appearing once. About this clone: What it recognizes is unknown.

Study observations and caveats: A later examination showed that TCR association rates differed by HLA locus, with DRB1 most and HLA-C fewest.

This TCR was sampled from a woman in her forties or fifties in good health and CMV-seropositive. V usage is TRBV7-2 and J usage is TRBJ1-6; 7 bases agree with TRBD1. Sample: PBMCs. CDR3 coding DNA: TGTGCCAGCAGCTTAACAGGGGTTGGGTCACCCCTCCACTTT. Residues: CASSLTGVGSPLHF.